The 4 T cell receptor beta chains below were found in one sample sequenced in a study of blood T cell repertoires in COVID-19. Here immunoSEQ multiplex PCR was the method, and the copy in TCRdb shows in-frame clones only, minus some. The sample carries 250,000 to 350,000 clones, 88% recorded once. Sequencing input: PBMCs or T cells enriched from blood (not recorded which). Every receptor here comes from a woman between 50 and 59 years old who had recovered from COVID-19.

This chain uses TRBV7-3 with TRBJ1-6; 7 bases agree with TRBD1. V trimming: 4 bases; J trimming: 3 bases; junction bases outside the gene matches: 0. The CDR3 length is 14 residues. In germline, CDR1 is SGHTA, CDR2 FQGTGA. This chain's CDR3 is CASSWDSYNSPLHF. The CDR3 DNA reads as TGTGCCAGCAGCTGGGACAGCTATAATTCACCCCTCCACTTT.

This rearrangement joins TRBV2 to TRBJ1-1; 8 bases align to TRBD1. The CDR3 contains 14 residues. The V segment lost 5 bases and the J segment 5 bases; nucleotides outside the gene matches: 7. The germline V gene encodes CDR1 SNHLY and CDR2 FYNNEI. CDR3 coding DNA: TGTGCCAGCAGTCTAGGACAGGGTTTTACTGAAGCTTTCTTT. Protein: CASSLGQGFTEAFF. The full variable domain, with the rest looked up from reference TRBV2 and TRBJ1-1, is EPEVTQTPSHQVTQMGQEVILRCVPISNHLYFYWYRQILGQKVEFLVSFYNNEISEKSEIFDDQFSVERPDGSNFTLKIRSTKLEDSAMYFCASSLGQGFTEAFFGQGTRLTVV.

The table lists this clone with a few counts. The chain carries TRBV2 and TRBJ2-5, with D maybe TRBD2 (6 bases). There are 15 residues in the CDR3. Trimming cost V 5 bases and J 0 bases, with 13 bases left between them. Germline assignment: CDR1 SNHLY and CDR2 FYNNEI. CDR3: CASSWAGSYQETQYF. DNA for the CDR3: TGTGCCAGCAGTTGGGCGGGGTCGTACCAAGAGACCCAGTACTTC.

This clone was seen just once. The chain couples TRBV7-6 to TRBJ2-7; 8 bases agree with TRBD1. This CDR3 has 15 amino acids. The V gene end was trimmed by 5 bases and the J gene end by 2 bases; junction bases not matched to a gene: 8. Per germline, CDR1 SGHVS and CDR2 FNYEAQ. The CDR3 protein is CASSASGGFTYEQYF. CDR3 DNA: TGTGCCAGCAGCGCATCAGGGGGCTTCACCTACGAGCAGTACTTC.